This TCR beta chain was obtained from a study of shared clonotypes between healthy human individuals. Data came from immunoSEQ multiplex PCR; TCRdb stores just in-frame clones and leaves some out. Of 1.4 million to 1.5 million clones in the sample, roughly 96% were seen once. This CDR3 is built from 14 residues. Deletions cut 0 bases from V and 6 bases from J, with 12 bases between. CDR1 and CDR2 (germline): SGHRS, YFSETQ. Material: naive CD4+ T cells sorted from blood. Subset specified: CD45RA+ positively selected. This receptor was taken from a man aged 25-40 years in good health. This rearrangement joins TRBV5-1 to TRBJ1-2; D might be TRBD1 (5 bases). The CDR3 sequence is CASSLADSLNGYTF. The CDR3 nucleotides are TGCGCCAGCAGCTTGGCAGACAGCCTAAATGGCTACACCTTC.